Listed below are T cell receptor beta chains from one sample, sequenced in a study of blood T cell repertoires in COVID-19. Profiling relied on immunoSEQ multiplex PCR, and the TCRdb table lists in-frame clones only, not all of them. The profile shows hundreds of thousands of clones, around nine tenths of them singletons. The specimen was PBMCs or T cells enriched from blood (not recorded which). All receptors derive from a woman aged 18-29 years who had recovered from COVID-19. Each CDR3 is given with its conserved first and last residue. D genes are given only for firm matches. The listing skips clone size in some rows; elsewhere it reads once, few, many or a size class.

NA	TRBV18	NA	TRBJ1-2	TGTGCCAGCTCACCGGCAGAGGGCCCTTACTATGGCTACACCTTC	CASSPAEGPYYGYTF
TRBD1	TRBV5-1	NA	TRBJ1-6	TGCGCCAGCAGCTTGGCAGGAGGCTCAGCAGGGGGAAATTCACCCCTCCACTTT	CASSLAGGSAGGNSPLHF
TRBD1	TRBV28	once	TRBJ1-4	TGTGCCAGCAGTTTATGGGGACAGGGGACTGAAAAACTGTTTTTT	CASSLWGQGTEKLFF
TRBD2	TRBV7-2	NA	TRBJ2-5	TGTGCCAGCAGCTTAGGACCTAGCGGGGGACAAGAGACCCAGTACTTC	CASSLGPSGGQETQYF
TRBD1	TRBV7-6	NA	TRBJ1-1	TGTGCCAGCAGCTTATTGGTACAGGGGGCTTTTGACACTGAAGCTTTCTTT	CASSLLVQGAFDTEAFF
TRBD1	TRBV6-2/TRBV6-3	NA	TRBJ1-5	TGTGCCAGCAGTTACTTGGGCCCGGGACAGGGGGCTGGTAGCAATCAGCCCCAGCATTTT	CASSYLGPGQGAGSNQPQHF
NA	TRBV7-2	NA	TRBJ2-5	TGTGCCAGCAGCTTGAGTCCGGTGACCCAGTACTTC	CASSLSPVTQYF
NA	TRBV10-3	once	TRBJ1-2	TGTGCCATCAGTGAGTCGAACTTATGGGGGCGCGACTATGGCTACACCTTC	CAISESNLWGRDYGYTF
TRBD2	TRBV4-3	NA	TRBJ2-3	TGCGCCAGCAGCCTCGAACTAGCGGACGTCACAGATACGCAGTATTTT	CASSLELADVTDTQYF
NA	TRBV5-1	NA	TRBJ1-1	TGCGCCAGCAGCGGGCCTACCGCGTCCCATGAAGCTTTCTTT	CASSGPTASHEAFF
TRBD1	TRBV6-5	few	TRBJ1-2	TGTGCCAGCAGCAGGGACAGGCAGTGGGGCTACACCTTC	CASSRDRQWGYTF
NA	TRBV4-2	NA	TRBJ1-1	TGTGCCAGCAGCCAAGCGGGAGGGAACACTGAAGCTTTCTTT	CASSQAGGNTEAFF
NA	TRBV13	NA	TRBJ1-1	TGTGCCAGCAGCTTAGAAAACGAGGCAGCTTTCTTT	CASSLENEAAFF
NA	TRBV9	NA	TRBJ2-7	TGTGCCAGCAGCGTAGGCGGGCCAGGTCTCTACGAGCAGTACTTC	CASSVGGPGLYEQYF
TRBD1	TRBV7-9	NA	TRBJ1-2	TGTGCCAGCAGCTTAAACCAGGGGGCAAACTATGGCTACACCTTC	CASSLNQGANYGYTF
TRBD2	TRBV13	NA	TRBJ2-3	TGTGCCAGCAGCTCGATGACTAGCGGGCTTACAGATACGCAGTATTTT	CASSSMTSGLTDTQYF
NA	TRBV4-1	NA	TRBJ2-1	TGCGCCAGCAGCCAAGAGGGGGGAACCAGCTCCTACAATGAGCAGTTCTTC	CASSQEGGTSSYNEQFF
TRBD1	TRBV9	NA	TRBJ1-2	TGTGCCAGCAGTGGAGACAGGGGGCGCAGTAAAAATGGCTACACCTTC	CASSGDRGRSKNGYTF
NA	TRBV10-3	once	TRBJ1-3	TGTGCCATCAGGACCGGGACTGACACCATATATTTT	CAIRTGTDTIYF
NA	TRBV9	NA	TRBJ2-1	TGTGCCAGCAGCCCCCTTGACACTGAGCAGTTCTTC	CASSPLDTEQFF
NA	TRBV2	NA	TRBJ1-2	TGTGCCAGCAGTGAAGGCGGGGGAGCGGTCTATGGCTACACCTTC	CASSEGGGAVYGYTF
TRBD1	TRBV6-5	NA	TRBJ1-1	TGTGCCAGCAGTCGGGGACAGGCGAACACTGAAGCTTTCTTT	CASSRGQANTEAFF
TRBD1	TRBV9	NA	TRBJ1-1	TGTGCCAGCAGCATGAGACAGGGGGCTTCCACTGAAGCTTTCTTT	CASSMRQGASTEAFF
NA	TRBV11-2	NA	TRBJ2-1	TGTGCCAGCAGCCCCTCCCCAGGGGCGATCAATGAGCAGTTCTTC	CASSPSPGAINEQFF
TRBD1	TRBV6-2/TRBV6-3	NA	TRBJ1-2	TGTGCCAGCAGCCAGGACAGGGGAACTAACTATGGCTACACCTTC	CASSQDRGTNYGYTF
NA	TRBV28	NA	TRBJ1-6	TGTGCCAGCAGCCCCCCCGCATTAGTCAATTCACCCCTCCACTTT	CASSPPALVNSPLHF
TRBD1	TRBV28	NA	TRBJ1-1	TGTGCCAGCAGGGGGGGACAGCTGAACACTGAAGCTTTCTTT	CASRGGQLNTEAFF
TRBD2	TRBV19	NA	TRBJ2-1	TGTGCCAGTAGGAGCTTAGCGGGCCCCCCCCTGGTGGTGCAGTTCTTC	CASRSLAGPPLVVQFF
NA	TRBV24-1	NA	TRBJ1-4	TGTGCCACCAGTGATTCAAAGACAGGAACTGAAAAACTGTTTTTT	CATSDSKTGTEKLFF
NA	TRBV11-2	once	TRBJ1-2	TGTGCCAGCAGTCGAATTGGTAGGTCCTCGGACAACGACGGCGGCTACACCTTC	CASSRIGRSSDNDGGYTF
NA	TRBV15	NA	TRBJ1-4	TGTGCCACCAGCAGAGATCGTCCCGGGAGTCTCCAAGCAACTAATGAAAAACTGTTTTTT	CATSRDRPGSLQATNEKLFF
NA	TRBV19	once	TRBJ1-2	TGTGCCAGTAGTATCTATGACAGCCCGTCCACCTTC	CASSIYDSPSTF
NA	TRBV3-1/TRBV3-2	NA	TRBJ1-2	TGTGCCAGCAGCCAAGACTTGGGCTTTAACTATGGCTACACCTTC	CASSQDLGFNYGYTF
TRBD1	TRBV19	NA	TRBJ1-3	TGTGCCAGCTCGACAGGGACTAGGCTTGGAAACACCATATATTTT	CASSTGTRLGNTIYF
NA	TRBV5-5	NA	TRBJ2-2	TGTGCCAGCAGCTTTCAGGGGGGCACCGGGGAGCTGTTTTTT	CASSFQGGTGELFF
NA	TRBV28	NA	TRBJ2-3	TGTGCCAGCAGTTGTAGTGCTTGGGGCTGTACCACAGATACGCAGTATTTT	CASSCSAWGCTTDTQYF
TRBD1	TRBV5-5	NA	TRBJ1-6	TGTGCCAGCAGCTGGGACAGGGGGGGATCACCCCTCCACTTT	CASSWDRGGSPLHF
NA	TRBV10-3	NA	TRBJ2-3	TGTGCCATCAGTGGGGGGCCCACAGATACGCAGTATTTT	CAISGGPTDTQYF
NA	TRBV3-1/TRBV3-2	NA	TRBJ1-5	TGTGCCAGCAGCCACCGGGGGGCCGGTCAGCCCCAGCATTTT	CASSHRGAGQPQHF
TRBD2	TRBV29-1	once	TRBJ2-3	TGCAGCGTTGTGGCGGGAGCGGATACGCAGTATTTT	CSVVAGADTQYF
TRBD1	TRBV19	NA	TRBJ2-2	TGTGCCAGTACGGGACAGGGCAAAAACGGGGAGCTGTTTTTT	CASTGQGKNGELFF
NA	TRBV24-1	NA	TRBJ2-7	TGTGCCACCCTAAAGGACTATTATACTGATTCTTTCTACGAGCAGTACTTC	CATLKDYYTDSFYEQYF
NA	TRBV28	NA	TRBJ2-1	TGTGCCAGCAGTGAAAGCGGCCACTACAATGAGCAGTTCTTC	CASSESGHYNEQFF
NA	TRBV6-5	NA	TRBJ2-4	TGTGCCAGCAGTTGGGTACAGGGAGCCAAAAACATTCAGTACTTC	CASSWVQGAKNIQYF
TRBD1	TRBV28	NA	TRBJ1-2	TGTGCCAGCAGTTCCCCCGTAAGGATGCGCGGGACAGGCCCGTTGGGCTACACCTTC	CASSSPVRMRGTGPLGYTF
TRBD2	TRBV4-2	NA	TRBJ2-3	TGTGCCAGCAGCGTCCTCGGGGCGGGAGACACAGATACGCAGTATTTT	CASSVLGAGDTDTQYF
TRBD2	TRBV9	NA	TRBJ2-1	TGTGCCAGCAGCCCTACCGGGACTAGCGGTTACAATGAGCAGTTCTTC	CASSPTGTSGYNEQFF
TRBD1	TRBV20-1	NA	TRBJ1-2	TGCAGTGCTAGTCTGGGTGACAGGGGCTATGGCTACACCTTC	CSASLGDRGYGYTF
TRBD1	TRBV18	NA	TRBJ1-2	TGTGCCAGCTCACCACAGGGGGCGAATGGCTACACCTTC	CASSPQGANGYTF
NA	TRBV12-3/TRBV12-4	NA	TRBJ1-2	TGTGCCAGCGCTACTAGCTATGGCTACACCTTC	CASATSYGYTF
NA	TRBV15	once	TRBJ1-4	TGTGCCACCAGCGACTCGGGGCGGGGTGGACTGTTTTTT	CATSDSGRGGLFF
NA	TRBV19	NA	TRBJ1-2	TGTGCCAGTAGTCCCGCGACCTCCAGGGGCCCAAACTATGGCTACACCTTC	CASSPATSRGPNYGYTF
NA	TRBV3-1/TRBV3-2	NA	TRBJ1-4	TGTGCCAGCAGCCAGCCCCCAAGGGGGTCTGGTGGTGAAAAACTGTTTTTT	CASSQPPRGSGGEKLFF